A selection of T cell receptor beta chains follows, all from one sample in a study of blood T cell repertoires in COVID-19. Clones were sequenced by immunoSEQ multiplex PCR, and TCRdb holds only the in-frame ones, with some missing. The repertoire consists of around 130,000 clones, with 70% to 90% occurring once and the leading ten covering approximately 2.3%. The sample was peripheral blood. These TCRs come from a man aged 65 to 85 with active COVID-19. CDR3s include the opening cysteine and the closing phenylalanine or tryptophan. Fields, in order: CDR3 length, V gene, J gene, D gene, clone size, CDR3 DNA, CDR3 protein. The D gene is left open where the match is weak. A clone size is listed for some rows: how often the clone was seen (once, few, many), or a class if it is expanded.

>14|TRBV28|TRBJ2-7|-|few
TGTGCCAGCAGTTTATCCGGCGGCAACTACGAGCAGTACTTC
CASSLSGGNYEQYF
>14|TRBV30|TRBJ1-1|TRBD1|-
TGTGCCGGCGACAGGGGCAGAGGGAACACTGAAGCTTTCTTT
CAGDRGRGNTEAFF
>19|TRBV21-1|TRBJ2-4|-|-
TGTGCCAGCAGCAAGCCCCTGACAGCCACGTTAAGGACCAAAAACATTCAGTACTTC
CASSKPLTATLRTKNIQYF
>13|TRBV12-3/TRBV12-4|TRBJ1-1|-|once
TGTGCCAGCAGTTTAATCTCGGACAGTGAAGCTTTCTTT
CASSLISDSEAFF
>13|TRBV7-9|TRBJ1-5|-|-
TGTGCCAGCAGCTACGCGGGCAATCAGCCCCAGCATTTT
CASSYAGNQPQHF
>14|TRBV7-2|TRBJ1-1|-|-
TGTGCCAGCAGCTTCCAGGGGACGAACACTGAAGCTTTCTTT
CASSFQGTNTEAFF
>15|TRBV6-5|TRBJ1-3|-|-
TGTGCCAGCAGTTTTACAGCCGACTCTGGAAACACCATATATTTT
CASSFTADSGNTIYF
>14|TRBV5-1|TRBJ2-1|-|-
TGCGCCAGCAGCTTGGCCTGGCTCCAGGATGAGCAGTTCTTC
CASSLAWLQDEQFF
>19|TRBV7-3|TRBJ2-1|TRBD2|few
TGTGCCAGCAGCTTGGCCGGGACTAGCGGGTTGAGCTCCTACAATGAGCAGTTCTTC
CASSLAGTSGLSSYNEQFF
>14|TRBV2|TRBJ2-7|-|-
TGTGCCAGCAGTACAGGTATGGGTCTGTTCGAGCAGTACTTC
CASSTGMGLFEQYF
>15|TRBV18|TRBJ1-4|TRBD1|-
TGTGCCAGCTTTACGGACAGGAGTCCTAATGAAAAACTGTTTTTT
CASFTDRSPNEKLFF
>14|TRBV19|TRBJ1-2|-|-
TGTGCCAGTAGGGAGGTAGACTCTAACTATGGCTACACCTTC
CASREVDSNYGYTF
>16|TRBV5-5|TRBJ2-3|-|-
TGTGCCAGCAGCTTTTCCGCGGGGGCTAGCACAGATACGCAGTATTTT
CASSFSAGASTDTQYF